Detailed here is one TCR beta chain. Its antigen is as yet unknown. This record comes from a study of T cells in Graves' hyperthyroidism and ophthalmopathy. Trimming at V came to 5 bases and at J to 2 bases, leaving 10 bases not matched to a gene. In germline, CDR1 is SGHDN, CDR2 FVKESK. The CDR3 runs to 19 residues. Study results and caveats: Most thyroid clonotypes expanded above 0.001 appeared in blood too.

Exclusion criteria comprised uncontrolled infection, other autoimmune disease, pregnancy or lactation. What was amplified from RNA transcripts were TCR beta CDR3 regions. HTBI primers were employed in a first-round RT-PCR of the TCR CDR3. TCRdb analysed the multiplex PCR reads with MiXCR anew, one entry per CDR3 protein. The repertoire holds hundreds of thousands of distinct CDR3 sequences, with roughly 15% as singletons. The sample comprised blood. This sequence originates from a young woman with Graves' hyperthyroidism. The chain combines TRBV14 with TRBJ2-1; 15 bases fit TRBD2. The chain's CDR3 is CASSELGLAGGPPYNEQFF. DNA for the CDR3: TGTGCCAGCAGCGAACTAGGACTAGCGGGAGGGCCCCCCTACAATGAGCAGTTCTTC.